One sample yielded the 23 T cell receptor beta chains listed below, sequenced in a study of CD8+ T cells in alopecia areata. Regarding treatment: oral pan-JAK inhibitor, 5-10 mg twice daily. Extraction and reverse transcription of RNA yielded cDNA as the sequencing template. Produced via immunoSEQ multiplex PCR; TCRdb's table is partial and in-frame only. Of under 350,000 clones in the sample, nearly 60% were seen once. Sequences were derived from CD4+ T cells sorted from blood, sampled at week 24, from a patient treated with tofacitinib. Every receptor here comes from a human donor with alopecia areata.

The chain couples TRBV30 to TRBJ2-1; 8 bases line up with TRBD1. V was pared by 0 bases and J by 7 bases, with 2 bases of the junction left unmatched. The CDR3 has 13 residues. Looked up from germline, CDR1 is GTSNPN and CDR2 is SVGIG (reference sequence). Written as DNA, the CDR3 is TGTGCCTGGAGTGTGGGACAGGTAAATGAGCAGTTCTTC. Amino acids: CAWSVGQVNEQFF.

In its sample, this clone was seen a few times. V is TRBV5-4 and J is TRBJ1-3, with D perhaps matching TRBD1 (5 bases). Trimming took 0 bases from V and 2 from J, leaving 6 bases between them. CDR1 SGHNT and CDR2 YYREEE come from the germline V gene (reference sequence). There are 14 residues in the CDR3. Here the CDR3 reads CASSLGRAGNTIYF. The CDR3 DNA is TGTGCCAGCAGCTTGGGCAGGGCTGGAAACACCATATATTTT.

CDR3 protein: CASRRLSSGTDTQYF. For the CDR3, the DNA is TGTGCCAGCAGGCGCCTGTCGTCGGGCACAGATACGCAGTATTTT. The rearrangement joins TRBV27 to TRBJ2-3; unclear D gene. The CDR3 covers 15 residues. Germline loops: CDR1 MNHEY, CDR2 SMNVEV (reference sequence). Trimming stripped 6 bases from V and 1 base from J, with 14 bases between.

The chain joins TRBV11-2 to TRBJ1-4, with no clear D. Looked up from germline, CDR1 is SGHAT and CDR2 is FQNNGV. The V end was cut by 6 bases, the J end by 0 bases, with 14 bases between. CDR3 length: 16 amino acids. In DNA, the CDR3 is TGTGCCAGCAGTCGAAGGGTCAGCTCAACTAATGAAAAACTGTTTTTT. It yields the protein CASSRRVSSTNEKLFF. The full variable domain, rest sourced from reference TRBV11-2 and TRBJ1-4, is EAGVAQSPRYKIIEKRQSVAFWCNPISGHATLYWYQQILGQGPKLLIQFQNNGVVDDSQLPKDRFSAERLKGVDSTLKIQPAKLEDSAVYLCASSRRVSSTNEKLFFGSGTQLSVL.

The chain uses TRBV29-1 and TRBJ2-3, with TRBD2 matching 13 bases. Germline V gene lookup returns CDR1 SQVTM and CDR2 ANQGSEA. Trimming at V came to 6 bases and at J to 2 bases, leaving 14 bases not matched to a gene. This CDR3 region has 18 residues. This CDR3 is CSVLTSGGPLRSTDTQYF. The DNA for the CDR3 is TGCAGCGTCCTGACTAGCGGGGGGCCCCTTAGATCCACAGATACGCAGTATTTT.

V is TRBV28 and J is TRBJ1-2, with 7 bases matching TRBD1. The length of the CDR3 is 12 residues. Germline V gene sequence: CDR1 MDHEN, CDR2 SYDVKM. J was trimmed by 4 bases and V by 9 bases; bases with no gene match: 5. The CDR3 here is CASGQELYGYTF. CDR3 nucleotide sequence: TGTGCCAGTGGACAGGAGCTCTATGGCTACACCTTC.

The rearrangement joins TRBV5-1 to TRBJ2-3; perhaps TRBD2 as D (7 bases). V dropped 4 bases and J dropped 1 base, with 16 bases sitting between them. Germline V gene data show CDR1 as SGHRS and CDR2 as YFSETQ. This CDR3 contains 16 residues. DNA for the CDR3: TGCGCCAGCAGCCGCCAGGGGAGGGCCGGCACAGATACGCAGTATTTT. It is translated as CASSRQGRAGTDTQYF. Together with reference TRBV5-1 and TRBJ2-3, the CDR3 gives the full variable domain: KAGVTQTPRYLIKTRGQQVTLSCSPISGHRSVSWYQQTPGQGLQFLFEYFSETQRNKGNFPGRFSGRQFSNSRSEMNVSTLELGDSALYLCASSRQGRAGTDTQYFGPGTRLTVL.

The chain recombines TRBV30 with TRBJ1-6; 8 nucleotides match TRBD1. CDR1 and CDR2 from the germline V gene are GTSNPN and SVGIG (reference sequence). This CDR3 has 14 amino acids. Germline trimming cut 2 bases from V and 6 bases from J; bases unmatched to any gene: 3. CDR3 amino acids: CAWSSGGGNSPLHF. In DNA, the CDR3 is TGTGCCTGGAGTTCAGGGGGCGGTAATTCACCCCTCCACTTT. The whole variable domain, filled in from reference TRBV30 and TRBJ1-6, reads SQTIHQWPATLVQPVGSPLSLECTVEGTSNPNLYWYRQAAGRGLQLLFYSVGIGQISSEVPQNLSASRPQDRQFILSSKKLLLSDSGFYLCAWSSGGGNSPLHFGNGTRLTVT.

This clone was observed a handful of times. V usage is TRBV10-3 and J usage is TRBJ1-1; D is unresolved. There are 14 residues in the CDR3. Trimming removed 3 bases from V and 3 bases from J, with 11 bases in between. Germline CDR1 and CDR2: ENHRY and SYGVKD. In DNA form, the CDR3 reads TGTGCCATCAGTGAAAGGCAGTTAGACACTGAAGCTTTCTTT. Amino acids: CAISERQLDTEAFF.

This rearrangement joins TRBV2 to TRBJ2-5; TRBD2 matches at 7 bases. V shed 8 bases, J shed 4 bases, and the junction held 10 bases outside the gene matches. CDR1 SNHLY and CDR2 FYNNEI come from the germline V gene. CDR3 length: 14 residues. CDR3 protein: CASVTSYASETQYF. CDR3 bases: TGTGCCAGCGTGACTAGCTACGCCTCAGAGACCCAGTACTTC.

V and J are TRBV7-9 and TRBJ2-1, with 13 bases lining up with TRBD2. The germline V gene has CDR1 SEHNR and CDR2 FQNEAQ (reference sequence). Trimming cost V 0 bases and J 7 bases; bases outside gene matches: 3. The CDR3 consists of 16 residues. CDR3 DNA sequence: TGTGCCAGCAGCTTAGCGGGACTAGCGGGGAAGAATGAGCAGTTCTTC. Its translation: CASSLAGLAGKNEQFF.

The gene calls are TRBV5-4 and TRBJ2-2, with TRBD1 matching over 7 bases. Germline values: CDR1 SGHNT, CDR2 YYREEE (reference sequence). The CDR3 spans 17 residues. Trimming removed 4 bases from V and 2 bases from J; junction bases left unmatched: 11. CDR3 nucleotides: TGTGCCAGCAGCCGGGCTGACAGGGTAAAAAACACCGGGGAGCTGTTTTTT. Protein: CASSRADRVKNTGELFF.

The chain combines TRBV5-1 with TRBJ2-5; 8 bases align to TRBD2. Trimming removed 4 bases from V and 10 bases from J; junction bases left unmatched: 9. The CDR3 has 13 residues. Germline CDR1 SGHRS, CDR2 YFSETQ. In DNA form, the CDR3 reads TGCGCCAGCAGCCTGACTAGCGAAGGTATCCAGTACTTC. It yields the protein CASSLTSEGIQYF.

The V and J genes are TRBV4-3 and TRBJ1-5; D ambiguous. Trimming cost V 0 bases and J 1 base, with 7 bases left between them. CDR3 size: 15 residues. Germline V gene sequence: CDR1 LGHNA, CDR2 YSLEER. CDR3 loop: CASSQDEKSNQPQHF. CDR3 bases: TGCGCCAGCAGCCAAGATGAGAAAAGCAATCAGCCCCAGCATTTT.

The genes are TRBV5-1 and TRBJ2-1; 8 positions agree with TRBD1. V lost 1 base to trimming and J lost 7 bases; unmatched junction nucleotides: 1. Germline V lookup: CDR1 SGHRS, CDR2 YFSETQ. CDR3 length: 13 amino acids. Written as DNA, the CDR3 is TGCGCCAGCAGCTTGTGGGACAGGAATGAGCAGTTCTTC. It translates to CASSLWDRNEQFF.

This rearrangement joins TRBV2 to TRBJ2-3; TRBD2 aligns across 9 bases. This CDR3 has 15 amino acids. J was trimmed by 2 bases and V by 7 bases; bases with no gene match: 7. Germline V CDR1 and CDR2: SNHLY, FYNNEI. In DNA form, the CDR3 reads TGTGCCAGCATCCCGGCTAGCGGGATCACAGATACGCAGTATTTT. Amino acids: CASIPASGITDTQYF. The full variable domain, rest sourced from reference TRBV2 and TRBJ2-3, is EPEVTQTPSHQVTQMGQEVILRCVPISNHLYFYWYRQILGQKVEFLVSFYNNEISEKSEIFDDQFSVERPDGSNFTLKIRSTKLEDSAMYFCASIPASGITDTQYFGPGTRLTVL.

The chain combines TRBV7-2 with TRBJ1-1, with unresolved D. The CDR3 sequence is 12 residues long. Trimming pared 0 bases from V and 11 bases from J, leaving 10 bases between. Germline V gene lookup returns CDR1 SGHTA and CDR2 FQGNSA. CDR3 bases: TGTGCCAGCAGCTTAGCGCTCGGACCGGCTTTCTTT. Its protein product is CASSLALGPAFF.

This clone was counted between two and nine times. The chain links TRBV30 to TRBJ2-1; 10 nucleotides match TRBD2. Germline-derived CDR1 and CDR2 are GTSNPN and SVGIG (reference sequence). The CDR3 has 14 residues. Trimming removed 3 bases from V and 6 bases from J; junction bases left unmatched: 5. The CDR3 DNA follows: TGTGCCTGGAGGATAGCGGGGGGAAGCAATGAGCAGTTCTTC. Amino acid sequence: CAWRIAGGSNEQFF.

This chain connects TRBV7-8 to TRBJ1-2; 8 positions agree with TRBD1. Germline-derived CDR1 and CDR2 are SGHVS and FQNEAQ. The CDR3 length is 15 residues. Losses at the gene ends were 3 bases for V and 4 bases for J; bases not matched to a gene: 7. Here the CDR3 DNA reads TGTGCCAGCAGCTTTTTGACCGGGACAGGCTATGGCTACACCTTC. This encodes CASSFLTGTGYGYTF.

This clone was seen once. V and J are TRBV5-6 and TRBJ1-1; perhaps TRBD1 as D (5 bases). V dropped 2 bases and J dropped 7 bases, with 9 bases sitting between them. There are 12 residues in the CDR3. Per the germline V gene, CDR1 is SGHDT and CDR2 is YYEEEE. The CDR3 nucleotides read TGTGCCAGCAGCTTTCGGGGACGTGAAGCTTTCTTT. This codes for CASSFRGREAFF.

The chain links TRBV29-1 to TRBJ1-4, with 10 bases matching TRBD1. The CDR3 is 13 amino acids. Trimming at V came to 4 bases and at J to 7 bases, leaving 3 bases not matched to a gene. Germline V gene data show CDR1 as SQVTM and CDR2 as ANQGSEA. The CDR3 reads CSVGTGGGEKLFF. CDR3 in DNA: TGCAGCGTTGGGACAGGGGGTGGTGAAAAACTGTTTTTT.

The CDR3 DNA reads as TGTGCCAGCAGCTTGGCCCCGGATGGATACAATGAGCAGTTCTTC. This gives the protein CASSLAPDGYNEQFF. The chain carries TRBV5-4 and TRBJ2-1; D uncertain. The CDR3 sequence is 15 residues long. V was clipped by 0 bases and J by 4 bases, with 11 bases between them. Germline V gene lookup returns CDR1 SGHNT and CDR2 YYREEE (reference sequence). The full variable domain, completed using reference TRBV5-4 and TRBJ2-1, is ETGVTQSPTHLIKTRGQQVTLRCSSQSGHNTVSWYQQALGQGPQFIFQYYREEENGRGNFPPRFSGLQFPNYSSELNVNALELDDSALYLCASSLAPDGYNEQFFGPGTRLTVL.

The genes are TRBV9 and TRBJ2-7; 7 positions agree with TRBD2. Germline trimming cut 0 bases from V and 3 bases from J; bases unmatched to any gene: 6. The CDR3 extends over 15 amino acids. Germline V CDR1 and CDR2: SGDLS, YYNGEE. CDR3 in amino acids: CASSVDASGVYEQYF. The CDR3 coding sequence is TGTGCCAGCAGCGTAGATGCTAGCGGAGTCTACGAGCAGTACTTC.